A selection of T cell receptor beta chains follows, all from one sample in a study of OX40 agonist ivuxolimab in advanced cancers. Some clones are missing from TCRdb's copy, which holds only in-frame ones; the method was immunoSEQ multiplex PCR. The table lists tens of thousands of clones, roughly 81% of them singletons, with 20% to 25% in the top ten. Sequenced here: CD4+ or CD8+ T cells sorted from blood, sampled in a trial of the OX40 agonist ivuxolimab. The receptors were gathered from an adult with an advanced solid tumor such as melanoma, head and neck, liver or kidney cancer. Both conserved end residues are part of each CDR3. The order of the fields is clone size, V gene, CDR3 length, D gene, J gene, CDR3 protein, CDR3 DNA. D genes are given only for firm matches. Expanded clones get a size class; other rows say once, few or many, or leave the size out.

-	TRBV20-1	10	-	TRBJ1-1	CSARSGRAFF	TGCAGTGCTAGATCCGGGCGCGCTTTCTTT
-	TRBV7-2	15	-	TRBJ2-7	CASSPWWGTENEQYF	TGTGCCAGCAGCCCGTGGTGGGGGACCGAAAACGAGCAGTACTTC
few	TRBV11-2	12	TRBD1	TRBJ1-3	CASSFAGGTIYF	TGTGCCAGCAGCTTCGCAGGGGGCACCATATATTTT
-	TRBV29-1	12	-	TRBJ1-1	CSASDGNTEAFF	TGCAGCGCCTCGGACGGGAACACTGAAGCTTTCTTT
-	TRBV18	11	-	TRBJ2-1	CASSPTNEQFF	TGTGCCAGCTCACCCACCAATGAGCAGTTCTTC
-	TRBV7-3	15	-	TRBJ2-6	CASSLRLSGANVLTF	TGTGCCAGCAGCTTACGGCTCTCTGGGGCCAACGTCCTGACTTTC
-	TRBV7-3	17	-	TRBJ2-1	CASSPSGSGSSYNEQFF	TGTGCCAGCAGCCCATCAGGTTCAGGGAGCTCCTACAATGAGCAGTTCTTC
-	TRBV28	14	-	TRBJ1-2	CASSLGHRVQGYTF	TGTGCCAGCAGTTTAGGGCACAGGGTACAGGGCTACACCTTC
few	TRBV30	13	-	TRBJ2-3	CAWSPSDTDTQYF	TGTGCCTGGAGTCCTTCGGACACAGATACGCAGTATTTT
-	TRBV18	16	TRBD1	TRBJ1-1	CASSQDRIGVNTEAFF	TGTGCCAGCTCACAGGACAGGATTGGGGTGAACACTGAAGCTTTCTTT
-	TRBV15	16	TRBD1	TRBJ1-4	CATSTYGQGVNEKLFF	TGTGCCACCAGCACATACGGACAGGGCGTAAATGAAAAACTGTTTTTT
-	TRBV9	15	TRBD1	TRBJ1-4	CASSTRTGGDEKLFF	TGTGCCAGCAGCACCCGGACAGGGGGGGATGAAAAACTGTTTTTT
-	TRBV5-1	13	-	TRBJ1-2	CASSLRGGYGYTF	TGCGCCAGCAGCTTACGGGGTGGATATGGCTACACCTTC